This T cell receptor (beta chain) was found in a study of blood T cell repertoires in COVID-19. Across the whole study: The origin of the acute and convalescent COVID-19 samples was the United States, Italy and Spain. Sample material is recorded as cDNA or gDNA derived from T cells, B-cell-depleted T cells, or PBMCs.

The sample holds a few counts of this clone. In the study's own analysis: For nucleated cells, counts were estimated from reference gene primer amplification. The data were produced by immunoSEQ multiplex PCR, yet TCRdb's version contains in-frame clones alone and is incomplete. D and trimming come from the DNA, and the V and J calls and clone size come from that table. The sample contains approximately 50,000 clones, around 80% of which appear only once. Input material: peripheral blood. The origin of this receptor is a man in his 70s with acute or convalescent COVID-19.

CDR3 sequence: CASSLGTFEKLFF. As DNA, the CDR3 is TGTGCCAGCAGCTTAGGAACTTTCGAAAAACTGTTTTTT. The chain is built from TRBV7-9 and TRBJ1-4; no definite D call. Trimming cost V 1 base and J 8 bases, with 8 bases left between them. The CDR3 sequence is 13 residues long. CDR1 and CDR2 from the germline V gene are SEHNR and FQNEAQ (reference sequence).